This entry lists 12 T cell receptor beta chains sequenced from one sample in a study of blood T cell repertoires in COVID-19. Assay: immunoSEQ multiplex PCR; the TCRdb copy retains only in-frame clones and omits some. The sample includes 80,000 to 100,000 clones, 65% to 85% of them seen just once. What was sequenced was peripheral blood. These receptors all come from a man aged 55 to 70 with acute or convalescent COVID-19.

The chain employs TRBV6-5 and TRBJ2-7; D not resolved. The CDR3 is 11 amino acids. Per germline, CDR1 MNHEY and CDR2 SVGAGI. The V end was cut by 10 bases, the J end by 4 bases, with 11 bases between. The CDR3 nucleotides read TGTGCCACCGAATACCAGTACGAGCAGTACTTC. Translating gives CATEYQYEQYF.

The J gene is TRBJ1-5, the V gene TRBV9; D ambiguous. The V end was cut by 4 bases, the J end by 7 bases, with 12 bases between. This CDR3 region has 13 residues. CDR1 is SGDLS, CDR2 YYNGEE, per germline. The CDR3 bases are TGTGCCAGCAGCCCCCGGTTAAACCAGCCCCAGCATTTT. Translating it yields CASSPRLNQPQHF.

The chain has TRBV7-2 and TRBJ1-1, with TRBD1 matching 9 bases. The CDR3 length is 14 residues. CDR1 and CDR2 from the germline V gene are SGHTA and FQGNSA. Trimming removed 2 bases from V and 7 bases from J; junction bases left unmatched: 5. The CDR3 nucleotides are TGTGCCAGCAGCTTAAGGGACAGGGCAATTGAAGCTTTCTTT. As protein: CASSLRDRAIEAFF.

Comments on this clone: A junction end diverges from the germline sequence, so it may reflect a read error. This sequence joins TRBV7-7 and TRBJ2-1; D uncertain. Germline lookup yields CDR1 SSHAT and CDR2 FNYEAQ (reference sequence). The CDR3 totals 15 residues. The CDR3 sequence is CASSLMETSYNEQFF. In nucleotides, the CDR3 is TGTGCTAGCAGCTTAATGGAGACCTCCTACAATGAGCAGTTCTTC.

This clone has only a few counts. The rearrangement uses TRBV7-3 and TRBJ2-1; D is perhaps TRBD2 (5 bases). V was shortened by 4 bases and J by 2 bases, with 15 bases between the two germline ends. The germline CDR1 and CDR2 sequences are SGHTA and FQGTGA. The CDR3 length is 16 residues. The CDR3 reads CASSSGPAGTYNEQFF. CDR3 sequence (DNA): TGTGCCAGCAGCTCAGGACCCGCGGGTACCTACAATGAGCAGTTCTTC.

The chain is built from TRBV4-1 and TRBJ1-2; a possible D gene is TRBD1 (6 bases). CDR1 is MGHRA, CDR2 YSYEKL, per germline. Trimming took 1 base from V and 0 from J, leaving 12 bases between them. This CDR3 is built from 16 residues. For the CDR3, the DNA is TGCGCCAGCAGCCAAGGAGGGGGAAGTGCTAACTATGGCTACACCTTC. Amino acid sequence: CASSQGGGSANYGYTF.

A word on this clone: A junction end diverges from the germline sequence, so it may reflect a read error. The chain is built from TRBV6-5 and TRBJ1-5, with D possibly being TRBD1 (6 bases). This CDR3 spans 15 amino acids. CDR1 MNHEY and CDR2 SVGAGI come from the germline V gene. This chain's CDR3 is CASSSEGGVNQPQHF. The CDR3 DNA follows: TGTGCCAGCAGCTCGGAAGGGGGTGTCAATCAACCCCAGCATTTT.

The chain combines TRBV5-6 with TRBJ2-1; a possible D gene is TRBD1 (5 bases). The germline CDR1 and CDR2 sequences are SGHDT and YYEEEE. Trimming left V 3 bases short and J 0 bases short, with 13 bases between. The CDR3 totals 16 residues. As DNA, the CDR3 is TGTGCCAGCAGCTCGATGACAGCACCCTCCTACAATGAGCAGTTCTTC. Translating it yields CASSSMTAPSYNEQFF.

This rearrangement joins TRBV29-1 to TRBJ2-1; 12 bases line up with TRBD2. Trimming cost V 4 bases and J 0 bases; bases outside gene matches: 7. CDR1 and CDR2 from the germline V gene are SQVTM and ANQGSEA. The CDR3 runs to 17 residues. The CDR3 protein is CSVALGLAGSSYNEQFF. CDR3 coding DNA: TGCAGCGTTGCCCTCGGACTAGCGGGGAGCTCCTACAATGAGCAGTTCTTC.

The gene calls are TRBV15 and TRBJ2-7; D remains unclear. V dropped 0 bases and J dropped 0 bases, with 15 bases sitting between them. This CDR3 comprises 17 residues. The germline V gene encodes CDR1 LNHNV and CDR2 YYDKDF (reference sequence). The CDR3 DNA reads TGTGCCACCAGCAGAGATCTTCACAGCTCGAGCTCCTACGAGCAGTACTTC. It specifies CATSRDLHSSSSYEQYF.

V usage is TRBV25-1 and J usage is TRBJ1-5; TRBD1 agrees at 7 bases. V lost 6 bases and J lost 6; bases outside the gene matches: 20. CDR1 is MGHDK and CDR2 is SYGVNS in the germline V gene. The length of the CDR3 is 18 residues. In nucleotides, the CDR3 is TGTGCCAGCAGAGCCCGACAGGGTCGCTTAGCTGGGTGTCAGCCCCAGCATTTT. It codes for CASRARQGRLAGCQPQHF.

V is TRBV24-1 and J is TRBJ2-3; TRBD2 aligns across 8 bases. The V gene's germline CDR1 is KGHDR and CDR2 SFDVKD. The CDR3 is 16 residues long. V lost 3 bases to trimming and J lost 3 bases; unmatched junction nucleotides: 7. The CDR3 nucleotides are TGTGCCACCAGTGATCCGCCTGGCGGGGGGACAGATACGCAGTATTTT. Its protein is CATSDPPGGGTDTQYF.